Sequencing of this T cell receptor (beta chain) was carried out in a study of CD8 T cells in ankylosing spondylitis. CDR3 size: 18 residues. The germline CDR1 and CDR2 sequences are LNHNV and YYDKDF (reference sequence). Deletions cut 5 bases from V and 4 bases from J, with 23 bases between. Scientists made TCR beta libraries using quantitative 5'-RACE with molecular barcodes. One entry per CDR3 protein results from TCRdb running MiXCR on the 5' RACE reads. The sample consists of some 140,000 distinct CDR3 sequences, approximately 8.4% of them appearing once. J is TRBJ2-2 and V is TRBV15; no firm D call. This TCR derives from a male donor with ankylosing spondylitis. Input material: synovial fluid, either unsorted or a sorted T cell fraction (not recorded which). The CDR3 DNA reads TGTGCCACCAGCCAAGAGAAAGGGCACGCTGCGAGCACCGGGGAGCTGTTTTTT. The encoded protein is CATSQEKGHAASTGELFF.